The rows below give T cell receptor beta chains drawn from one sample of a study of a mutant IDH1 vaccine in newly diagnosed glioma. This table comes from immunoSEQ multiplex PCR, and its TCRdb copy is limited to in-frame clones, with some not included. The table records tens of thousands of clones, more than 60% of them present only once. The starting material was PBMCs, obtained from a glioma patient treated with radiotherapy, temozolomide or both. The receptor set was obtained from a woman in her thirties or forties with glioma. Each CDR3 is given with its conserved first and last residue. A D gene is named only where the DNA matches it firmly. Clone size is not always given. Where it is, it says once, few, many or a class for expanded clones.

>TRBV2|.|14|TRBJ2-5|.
CATGGGLFKETQYF
TGTGCCACTGGGGGGGGGCTCTTCAAAGAGACCCAGTACTTC
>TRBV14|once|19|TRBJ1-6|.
CASSQKGWAGPSYNSPLHF
TGTGCCAGCAGCCAAAAGGGGTGGGCGGGCCCCTCCTATAATTCACCCCTCCACTTT
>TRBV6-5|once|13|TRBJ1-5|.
CASRGGMNQPQHF
TGTGCCAGCAGAGGGGGGATGAATCAGCCCCAGCATTTT
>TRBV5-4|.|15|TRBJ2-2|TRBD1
CASSLETGASGELFF
TGTGCCAGCAGCTTGGAGACAGGGGCATCCGGGGAGCTGTTTTTT
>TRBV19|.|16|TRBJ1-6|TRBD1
CASSITGETYNSPLHF
TGTGCCAGTAGTATAACAGGGGAGACCTATAATTCACCCCTCCACTTT
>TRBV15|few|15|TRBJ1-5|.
CATSRAGADNQPQHF
TGTGCCACCAGCAGAGCGGGGGCAGACAATCAGCCCCAGCATTTT
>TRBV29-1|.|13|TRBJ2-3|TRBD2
CSVPSGKTDTQYF
TGCAGCGTACCTAGCGGGAAAACAGATACGCAGTATTTT
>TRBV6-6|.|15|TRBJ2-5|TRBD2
CATEPTSGAQETQYF
TGTGCCACCGAACCGACTAGCGGGGCCCAAGAGACCCAGTACTTC
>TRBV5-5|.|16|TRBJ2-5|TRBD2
CASSPQLAGGQETQYF
TGTGCCAGCAGCCCCCAACTAGCGGGGGGCCAAGAGACCCAGTACTTC
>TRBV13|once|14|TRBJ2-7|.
CASSPAGMAYEQYF
TGTGCCAGCAGCCCCGCGGGGATGGCCTACGAGCAGTACTTC
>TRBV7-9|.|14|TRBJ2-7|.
CASSLATTSYEQYF
TGTGCCAGCAGCTTAGCAACTACCTCCTACGAGCAGTACTTC
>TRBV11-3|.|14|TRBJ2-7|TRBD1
CASSLGTGAYEQYF
TGTGCCAGCAGCTTAGGAACAGGGGCCTACGAGCAGTACTTC
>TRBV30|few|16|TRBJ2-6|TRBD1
CAWSGGQVSGANVLTF
TGTGCCTGGAGTGGGGGACAGGTCTCTGGGGCCAACGTCCTGACTTTC
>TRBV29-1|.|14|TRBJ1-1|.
CSVQLGGRNTEAFF
TGCAGCGTTCAGCTCGGGGGGCGGAACACTGAAGCTTTCTTT
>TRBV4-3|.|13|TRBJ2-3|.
CASSLRGGEKQYF
TGCGCCAGCAGCCTGCGAGGCGGGGAGAAGCAGTATTTT
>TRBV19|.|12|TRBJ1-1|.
CASRDSDTEAFF
TGTGCCAGTAGAGACTCCGACACTGAAGCTTTCTTT
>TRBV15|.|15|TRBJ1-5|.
CATSFSQGKQIPQHF
TGTGCCACCAGCTTCTCCCAGGGGAAACAAATACCCCAGCATTTT
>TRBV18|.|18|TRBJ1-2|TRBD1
CASSPRGQGAFVWAGYTF
TGTGCCAGCTCACCACGGGGACAGGGGGCTTTTGTTTGGGCCGGCTACACCTTC
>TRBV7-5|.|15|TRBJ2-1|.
CARSYPRDFHNEQFF
TGTGCCAGAAGCTACCCCCGGGACTTCCACAATGAGCAGTTCTTC
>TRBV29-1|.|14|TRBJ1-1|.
CSVVWGDLNTEAFF
TGCAGCGTAGTATGGGGGGACCTGAACACTGAAGCTTTCTTT
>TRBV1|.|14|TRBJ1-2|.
CTSSPFTNRVGYTF
TGCACCAGCAGCCCTTTTACAAACAGGGTTGGCTACACCTTC
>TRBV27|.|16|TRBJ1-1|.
CASSLSGGLMNTEAFF
TGTGCCAGCAGTTTATCAGGCGGACTAATGAACACTGAAGCTTTCTTT
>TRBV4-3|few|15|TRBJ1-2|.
CASSQDVAGPYGYTF
TGCGCCAGCAGCCAAGACGTGGCAGGGCCTTATGGCTACACCTTC
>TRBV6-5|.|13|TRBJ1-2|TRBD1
CASSPRTGSGYTF
TGTGCCAGCAGTCCTAGGACAGGTAGTGGCTACACCTTC
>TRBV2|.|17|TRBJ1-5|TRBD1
CASKGTGGTTRVRPQHF
TGTGCCAGCAAGGGGACAGGGGGGACGACGAGAGTTCGGCCCCAGCATTTT
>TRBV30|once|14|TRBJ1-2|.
CAWSGEGFNYGYTF
TGTGCCTGGAGTGGAGAGGGATTTAACTATGGCTACACCTTC
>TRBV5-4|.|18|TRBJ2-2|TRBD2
CASSSPGLAGGGAGELFF
TGTGCCAGCAGCTCACCGGGACTAGCGGGGGGAGGGGCCGGGGAGCTGTTTTTT
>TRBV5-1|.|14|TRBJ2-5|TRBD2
CASSLQLAEETQYF
TGCGCCAGCAGCTTGCAGCTAGCGGAAGAGACCCAGTACTTC
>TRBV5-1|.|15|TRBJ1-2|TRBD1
CASRPLTGGNYGYTF
TGCGCCAGCAGGCCCCTTACAGGGGGCAACTATGGCTACACCTTC
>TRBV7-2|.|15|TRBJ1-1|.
CASSPWPGQNTEAFF
TGTGCCAGCAGCCCGTGGCCGGGACAGAACACTGAAGCTTTCTTT
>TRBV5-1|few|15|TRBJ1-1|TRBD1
CASSWGTGGSTEAFF
TGCGCCAGCAGCTGGGGGACAGGGGGATCAACTGAAGCTTTCTTT
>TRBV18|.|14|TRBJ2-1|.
CASSQSQTRNEQFF
TGTGCCAGCTCCCAAAGCCAGACTAGAAATGAGCAGTTCTTC
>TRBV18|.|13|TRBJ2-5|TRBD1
CASSPDRDGTQYF
TGTGCCAGCTCACCTGACAGGGATGGGACCCAGTACTTC
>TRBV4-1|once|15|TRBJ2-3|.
CASSQDRVPTDTQYF
TGCGCCAGCAGCCAGGACCGTGTTCCCACAGATACGCAGTATTTT
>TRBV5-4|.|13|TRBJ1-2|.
CASSLSAAYGYTF
TGTGCCAGCAGCTTGTCGGCAGCCTATGGCTACACCTTC
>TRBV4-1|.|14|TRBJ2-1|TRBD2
CASNLAESYNEQFF
TGCGCCAGCAACCTAGCGGAGTCCTACAATGAGCAGTTCTTC
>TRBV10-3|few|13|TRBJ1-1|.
CAIGRDLNTEAFF
TGTGCCATCGGAAGGGATCTGAACACTGAAGCTTTCTTT
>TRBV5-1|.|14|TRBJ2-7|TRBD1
CASSAGTGGSEQYF
TGCGCCAGCAGCGCCGGGACAGGGGGCAGCGAGCAGTACTTC
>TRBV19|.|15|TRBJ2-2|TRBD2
CASSIQGEGTGELFF
TGTGCCAGTAGTATTCAAGGGGAGGGAACCGGGGAGCTGTTTTTT
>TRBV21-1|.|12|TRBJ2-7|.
CASISDVYEQYF
TGTGCCAGCATTTCTGACGTCTACGAGCAGTACTTC
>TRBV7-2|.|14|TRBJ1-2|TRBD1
CASSRQGAFYGYTF
TGTGCCAGCAGCCGACAGGGGGCCTTCTATGGCTACACCTTC
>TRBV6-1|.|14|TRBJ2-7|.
CASRGGPGAYEQYF
TGTGCCAGCAGGGGGGGCCCCGGGGCCTACGAGCAGTACTTC
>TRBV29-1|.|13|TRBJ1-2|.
CSVEDLQFYGYTF
TGCAGCGTTGAAGATCTACAGTTCTATGGCTACACCTTC
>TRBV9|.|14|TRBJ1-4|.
CASSARATPEKLFF
TGTGCCAGCAGCGCCCGGGCCACCCCCGAAAAACTGTTTTTT
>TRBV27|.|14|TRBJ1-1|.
CASSLQGGSTEAFF
TGTGCCAGCAGTTTACAGGGTGGGAGCACTGAAGCTTTCTTT
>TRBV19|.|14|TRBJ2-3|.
CASSTSSTGDTQYF
TGTGCCAGTAGTACCTCCTCGACGGGGGATACGCAGTATTTT
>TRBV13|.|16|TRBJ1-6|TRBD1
CASSFGQGAVNSPLHF
TGTGCCAGCAGCTTCGGACAGGGGGCGGTTAATTCACCCCTCCACTTT
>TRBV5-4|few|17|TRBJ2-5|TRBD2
CASSAAGTSVYQETQYF
TGTGCCAGCAGCGCCGCCGGGACTAGCGTCTATCAAGAGACCCAGTACTTC
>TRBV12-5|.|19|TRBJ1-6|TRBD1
CASGFRGTGEGSGNSPLHF
TGTGCTAGTGGTTTCCGGGGGACAGGAGAGGGATCGGGGAATTCACCCCTCCACTTT
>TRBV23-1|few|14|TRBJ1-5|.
CASSQSGGAQPQHF
TGCGCCAGCAGTCAATCGGGGGGGGCCCAGCCCCAGCATTTT
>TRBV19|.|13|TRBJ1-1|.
CASSRTSNTEAFF
TGTGCCAGTAGCAGAACAAGTAACACTGAAGCTTTCTTT
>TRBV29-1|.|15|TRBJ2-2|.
CSVLSGGANTGELFF
TGCAGCGTCCTGTCGGGGGGCGCGAACACCGGGGAGCTGTTTTTT
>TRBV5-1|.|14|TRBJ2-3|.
CASSLGDTTDTQYF
TGCGCCAGCAGCTTGGGTGACACCACAGATACGCAGTATTTT
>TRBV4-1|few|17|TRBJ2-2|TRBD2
CASSQDWLAGDPGELFF
TGCGCCAGCAGCCAAGATTGGCTAGCGGGGGATCCTGGGGAGCTGTTTTTT